This note documents a single T cell receptor beta chain sequence. The target antigen is unknown. Assay used: immunoSEQ multiplex PCR; TCRdb lists only in-frame clones, some missing. The sample includes 120,000 or so clones, about 84% of them seen just once. V shed 4 bases and J 4 bases; nucleotides not matched to a gene: 5. The CDR3 consists of 15 residues. The germline V gene encodes CDR1 SGHRS and CDR2 YFSETQ. This sample is drawn from a study of PD-L1 blockade in urothelial cancer. Specified time point: peripheral blood 6 weeks after treatment start. Patients' cancers were locally advanced or metastatic urothelial carcinomas. Sample contribution per patient ranged from 1 to 8, covering pretreatment and on-treatment. Study results and caveats: Those with durable benefit had larger increases in tumor-associated blood clones at 3 weeks.

The V and J genes are TRBV5-1 and TRBJ2-7; 13 bases are shared with TRBD2. The clonotype originates from a man between 45 and 60 years old with urothelial cancer. Here the sequenced sample was PBMCs, taken around atezolizumab (anti-PD-L1) treatment. DNA of the CDR3: TGCGCCAGCAGCAGACTAGCGGGGGGACTTTACGAGCAGTACTTC. Protein sequence: CASSRLAGGLYEQYF.